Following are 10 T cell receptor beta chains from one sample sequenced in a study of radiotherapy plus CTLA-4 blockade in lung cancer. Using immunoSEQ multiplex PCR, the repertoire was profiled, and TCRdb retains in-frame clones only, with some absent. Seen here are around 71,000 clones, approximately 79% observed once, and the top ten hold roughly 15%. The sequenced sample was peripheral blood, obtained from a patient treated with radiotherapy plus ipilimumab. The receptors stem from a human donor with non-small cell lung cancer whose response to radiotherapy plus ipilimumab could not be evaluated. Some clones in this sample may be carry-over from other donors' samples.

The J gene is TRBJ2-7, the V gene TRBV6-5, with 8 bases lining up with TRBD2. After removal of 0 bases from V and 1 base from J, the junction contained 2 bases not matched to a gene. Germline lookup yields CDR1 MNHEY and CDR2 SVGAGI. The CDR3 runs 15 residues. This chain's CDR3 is CASSYSIAGSYEQYF. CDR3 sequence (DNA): TGTGCCAGCAGTTACTCGATAGCGGGGTCCTACGAGCAGTACTTC.

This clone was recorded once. CDR3: CASSSRTSGSSYEQYF. CDR3 in DNA: TGTGCCAGCAGTTCTCGGACTAGCGGGAGCTCCTACGAGCAGTACTTC. V gene TRBV6-5 combines with J gene TRBJ2-7; TRBD2 matches at 13 bases. Unmatched junction bases numbered 3, after V lost 4 bases and J lost 0 bases. This CDR3 contains 16 residues. CDR1 and CDR2 (germline): MNHEY, SVGAGI.

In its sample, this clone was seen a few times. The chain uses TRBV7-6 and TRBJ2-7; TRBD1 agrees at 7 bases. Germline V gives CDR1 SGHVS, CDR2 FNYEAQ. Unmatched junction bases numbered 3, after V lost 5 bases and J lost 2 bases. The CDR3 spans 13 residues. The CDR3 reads CASSRDSTYEQYF. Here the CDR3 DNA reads TGTGCCAGCAGCCGGGACAGCACCTACGAGCAGTACTTC.

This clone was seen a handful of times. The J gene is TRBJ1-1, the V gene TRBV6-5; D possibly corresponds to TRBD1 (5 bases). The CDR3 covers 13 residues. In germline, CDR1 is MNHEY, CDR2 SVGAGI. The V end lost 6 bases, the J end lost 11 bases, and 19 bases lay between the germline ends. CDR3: CASSSAGGSEAFF. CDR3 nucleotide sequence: TGTGCCAGCAGCTCGGCGGGGGGATCGGAGGCTTTCTTT.

CDR3: CASSLAFGSGPGYTF. CDR3 coding DNA: TGCGCCAGCAGCTTGGCTTTTGGGAGCGGTCCCGGCTACACCTTC. The chain recombines TRBV5-1 with TRBJ1-2; the D is unclear. V lost 0 bases, J lost 8 bases, and 17 bases lay in between. Germline V CDR1 and CDR2: SGHRS, YFSETQ. This CDR3 is built from 15 residues.

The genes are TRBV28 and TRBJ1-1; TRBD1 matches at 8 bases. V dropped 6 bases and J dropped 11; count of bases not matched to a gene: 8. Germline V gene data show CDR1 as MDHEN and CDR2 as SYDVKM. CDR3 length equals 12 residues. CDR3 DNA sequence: TGTGCCAGCAGAAGTACAGGGGGGAAGGCTTTCTTT. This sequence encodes CASRSTGGKAFF.

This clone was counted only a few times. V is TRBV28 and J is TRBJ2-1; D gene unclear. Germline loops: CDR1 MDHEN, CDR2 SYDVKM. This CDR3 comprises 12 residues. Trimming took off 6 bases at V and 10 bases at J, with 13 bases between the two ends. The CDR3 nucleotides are TGTGCCAGCAGCCAATGGCCCGGGGAGCAGTTCTTC. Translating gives CASSQWPGEQFF. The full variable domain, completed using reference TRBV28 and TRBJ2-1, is DVKVTQSSRYLVKRTGEKVFLECVQDMDHENMFWYRQDPGLGLRLIYFSYDVKMKEKGDIPEGYSVSREKKERFSLILESASTNQTSMYLCASSQWPGEQFFGPGTRLTVL.

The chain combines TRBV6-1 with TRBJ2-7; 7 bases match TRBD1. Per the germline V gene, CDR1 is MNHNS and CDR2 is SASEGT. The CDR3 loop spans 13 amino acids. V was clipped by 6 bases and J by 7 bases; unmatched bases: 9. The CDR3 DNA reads TGTGCCAGCAGCAGGGGGACGATGGGGGAGCAGTACTTC. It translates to CASSRGTMGEQYF.

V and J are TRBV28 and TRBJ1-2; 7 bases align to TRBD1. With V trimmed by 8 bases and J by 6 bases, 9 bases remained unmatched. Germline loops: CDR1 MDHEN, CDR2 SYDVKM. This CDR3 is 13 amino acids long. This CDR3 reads CASGSTGTNGYTF. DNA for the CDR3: TGTGCCAGCGGGTCGACAGGGACAAATGGCTACACCTTC.

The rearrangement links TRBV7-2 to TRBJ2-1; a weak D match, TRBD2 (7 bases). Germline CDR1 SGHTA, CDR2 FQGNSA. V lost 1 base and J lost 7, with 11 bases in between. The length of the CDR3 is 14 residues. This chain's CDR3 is CASSLDGGRNEQFF. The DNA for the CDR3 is TGTGCCAGCAGCTTAGACGGGGGGCGGAATGAGCAGTTCTTC.